Below, one T cell receptor beta chain is given with its context. The sample belongs to a study of OX40 agonist ivuxolimab in advanced cancers. Germline V lookup: CDR1 SGHRS, CDR2 YFSETQ. The CDR3 spans 16 residues. TCRdb's copy holds only in-frame clones and misses some; the assay was immunoSEQ multiplex PCR. The table shows tens of thousands of clones, with about 89% occurring only once. The sequencing here drew on CD4+ or CD8+ T cells sorted from blood, taken in a trial of the OX40 agonist ivuxolimab. This chain links TRBV5-1 with TRBJ2-5; D could derive from TRBD1 or TRBD2 (5 bases each). The last part of the DNA fits TRBJ2-7 better; the J call may be wrong. The source is an adult with an advanced solid tumor such as melanoma, head and neck, liver or kidney cancer. The CDR3 bases are TGCGCCAGCAGCTTGGAACCCCGGGACCCAGCCTACGAGCAGTACTTC. It codes for CASSLEPRDPAYEQYF.